The TCR beta chain under discussion was sequenced for a study of blood T cells in healthy people across ages. Study in general: With template switching, about one barcoded beta molecule was captured per two T cells.

CDR1 and CDR2 from the germline V gene are SGHNT and YYREEE (reference sequence). This CDR3 comprises 15 residues. Trimming removed 0 bases from V and 2 bases from J, with 11 bases in between. Peripheral blood was drawn, around 9.4 milliliters per donor. Primed by a sample-barcoded 5' primer and a J-beta primer mix, a second PCR proceeded for about 6 to 12 cycles. From the 5' RACE reads, TCRdb called clonotypes with MiXCR, one entry per CDR3 protein. The sample records over 550,000 distinct CDR3 sequences, about 30% being singletons. Of note for this clonotype: Its antigen remains unknown.

Study-level results: Naive T cell percentage and TCR beta diversity correlated strongly.

The sequence was obtained from a woman older than 75 in good health. This chain joins TRBV5-4 and TRBJ2-5; D might be TRBD2 (6 bases). Sequenced: blood. CDR3 nucleotides: TGTGCCAGCAGCTTGGAATTGCTAGCGCAAGAGACCCAGTACTTC. Translating it yields CASSLELLAQETQYF.